These 25 T cell receptor beta chains came from one sample sequenced in a study of PD-L1 blockade in urothelial cancer (dated by TCRdb to 2016 to 2017). Library preparation used the immunoSEQ multiplex PCR assay. In its TCRdb copy, this immuneACCESS table keeps in-frame sequences only and misses some clones. Where compared with another copy, unresolved V genes explain less than half of these, and the others have no known cause. The sample table contains 100,000 to 150,000 clones; only one count was recorded for about 82% of them. The ten largest clones take up roughly 2.4% of the sample. The sample's time point, from its label and the paper: peripheral blood 6 weeks after treatment start. Sequencing used PBMCs, obtained around atezolizumab (anti-PD-L1) treatment. These receptor sequences come from a man aged 50-60 years with urothelial cancer.

CDR3 sequence (DNA): TGTGCCAGCAGCTTCAGCGGGAGAGACAATGAGCAGTTCTTC. Translated, it gives CASSFSGRDNEQFF. V is TRBV7-9 and J is TRBJ2-1; 8 bases match TRBD2. The CDR3 covers 14 residues. Germline values: CDR1 SEHNR, CDR2 FQNEAQ (reference sequence). Trimming took 3 bases from V and 5 from J; bases not matched to a gene: 3. Complete variable domain (other parts from reference TRBV7-9 and TRBJ2-1): DTGVSQNPRHKITKRGQNVTFRCDPISEHNRLYWYRQTLGQGPEFLTYFQNEAQLEKSRLLSDRFSAERPKGSFSTLEIQRTEQGDSAMYLCASSFSGRDNEQFFGPGTRLTVL.

V is TRBV2 and J is TRBJ2-3; the match to TRBD2 covers 12 bases. The CDR3 totals 17 residues. The J segment lost 2 bases and the V segment lost 4 bases, leaving 7 bases of the junction unmatched. Per the germline V gene, CDR1 is SNHLY and CDR2 is FYNNEI. CDR3 protein: CASSGQTSGSITDTQYF. The CDR3 coding sequence is TGTGCCAGCAGTGGGCAGACTAGCGGGAGTATCACAGATACGCAGTATTTT.

V and J are TRBV7-9 and TRBJ2-1, with D possibly TRBD1 on 5 matching bases. The germline V and J ends were trimmed by 4 bases and 7 bases, with 17 bases remaining between them. The CDR3 sequence is 15 residues long. The germline V gene encodes CDR1 SEHNR and CDR2 FQNEAQ (reference sequence). CDR3: CASSSSGRDGNEQFF. CDR3 DNA: TGTGCCAGCAGCTCCTCAGGGCGTGATGGGAATGAGCAGTTCTTC.

This clone was detected once. V gene TRBV6-5 combines with J gene TRBJ2-5; D remains unclear. The CDR3 extends over 13 amino acids. The germline V gene has CDR1 MNHEY and CDR2 SVGAGI. V dropped 2 bases and J dropped 5 bases, with 9 bases sitting between them. CDR3 bases: TGTGCCAGCAGTTACAGAGCCGGGGAGACCCAGTACTTC. It specifies CASSYRAGETQYF.

This clone showed up just a few times. The chain has TRBV28 and TRBJ1-6, with TRBD1 identical over 7 bases. Germline V gives CDR1 MDHEN, CDR2 SYDVKM. V was pared by 6 bases and J by 9 bases, with 14 bases of the junction left unmatched. The CDR3 runs to 16 residues. The CDR3 nucleotides are TGTGCCAGCAGATACCGGGACAGTCAACGAATTTCACCCCTCCACTTT. This translates into CASRYRDSQRISPLHF.

This clone was seen a single time. This chain uses TRBV6-1 with TRBJ2-7; D perhaps matches TRBD1 (5 bases). Germline V lookup: CDR1 MNHNS, CDR2 SASEGT. V was clipped by 6 bases and J by 3 bases, with 12 bases between them. The CDR3 consists of 13 residues. The CDR3 nucleotides are TGTGCCAGCAGGCGACAGTTAGACTACGAGCAGTACTTC. Its translation: CASRRQLDYEQYF.

This chain uses TRBV11-2 with TRBJ2-7; no firm D call. CDR1 and CDR2 from the germline V gene are SGHAT and FQNNGV. The CDR3 sequence is 17 residues long. Trimming removed 3 bases from V and 5 bases from J, with 23 bases in between. The CDR3 is CASSLKPFPSFFHEQYF. The CDR3 DNA is TGTGCCAGCAGCTTGAAACCCTTTCCTAGTTTCTTCCACGAGCAGTACTTC.

This clone has only a few counts. This chain uses TRBV6-6 with TRBJ2-7, with a tentative D call TRBD1 (5 bases). The CDR3 covers 14 residues. V was cut by 9 bases and J by 3 bases, with 18 bases left in between. Germline lookup yields CDR1 MNHNY and CDR2 SVGAGI (reference sequence). CDR3 loop: CASKITGKDYEQYF. In DNA form, the CDR3 reads TGTGCCAGTAAAATTACAGGAAAGGACTACGAGCAGTACTTC.

J is TRBJ1-1 and V is TRBV7-6; D gene ambiguous. The germline CDR1 and CDR2 sequences are SGHVS and FNYEAQ. The CDR3 length is 13 residues. V lost 5 bases, J lost 4 bases, and 11 bases lay in between. The CDR3 protein is CASSPHGGTEAFF. CDR3 coding DNA: TGTGCCAGCAGCCCCCATGGAGGCACTGAAGCTTTCTTT.

The chain employs TRBV14 and TRBJ2-5; 7 positions agree with TRBD2. In germline, CDR1 is SGHDN, CDR2 FVKESK. The CDR3 has 13 amino acids. The trim removed 1 base at V and 9 bases at J, leaving 5 bases unmatched. DNA of the CDR3: TGTGCCAGCAGCCAAGGACGGGGAGGGGCCCAGTACTTC. Its protein product is CASSQGRGGAQYF.

The chain joins TRBV30 to TRBJ1-2; D may be TRBD1 (5 bases). V was shortened by 0 bases and J by 4 bases, with 15 bases between the two germline ends. CDR1 GTSNPN and CDR2 SVGIG come from the germline V gene (reference sequence). This CDR3 is built from 15 residues. The CDR3 protein is CAWSVLRVGRYGYTF. CDR3 bases: TGTGCCTGGAGTGTACTTCGGGTGGGGCGCTATGGCTACACCTTC.

This clone was picked up a small number of times. V is TRBV6-5 and J is TRBJ1-3; D gene unclear. The CDR3 spans 15 residues. V lost 2 bases and J lost 2, with 10 bases in between. Germline V lookup: CDR1 MNHEY, CDR2 SVGAGI. The chain's CDR3 is CASSYDTSTGNTIYF. CDR3 nucleotide sequence: TGTGCCAGCAGTTACGACACGAGTACTGGAAACACCATATATTTT.

The chain joins TRBV10-2 to TRBJ2-7; 9 bases are shared with TRBD1. Germline V gene sequence: CDR1 WSHSY, CDR2 SAAADI. V shed 10 bases, J shed 3 bases, and the junction held 13 bases outside the gene matches. There are 15 residues in the CDR3. The CDR3 spells CATLQTGTGYYEQYF. In DNA form, the CDR3 reads TGCGCCACCCTTCAAACCGGGACAGGGTACTACGAGCAGTACTTC.

V and J are TRBV10-3 and TRBJ1-1, with a possible D match to TRBD1 (5 bases). The CDR3 loop spans 14 amino acids. Germline V gives CDR1 ENHRY, CDR2 SYGVKD. V lost 4 bases and J 1 base, leaving 10 bases between the germline ends. This CDR3 is CAISVSQANTEAFF. CDR3 coding DNA: TGTGCCATCAGTGTATCACAGGCGAACACTGAAGCTTTCTTT.

This sequence joins TRBV19 and TRBJ2-3, with 9 positions matching TRBD2. Unmatched junction bases numbered 9, after V lost 4 bases and J lost 7 bases. The germline V gene encodes CDR1 LNHDA and CDR2 SQIVND (reference sequence). This CDR3 spans 15 amino acids. This CDR3 reads CASSRGSGSSNTQYF. In DNA form, the CDR3 reads TGTGCCAGTAGTAGAGGTAGCGGGAGTAGTAATACGCAGTATTTT.

The chain joins TRBV30 to TRBJ1-1; no clear D gene. V was cut by 0 bases and J by 8 bases, with 7 bases left in between. The CDR3 runs to 11 residues. In germline, CDR1 is GTSNPN, CDR2 SVGIG (reference sequence). Here the CDR3 DNA reads TGTGCCTGGAGTGTAAATTCAGAAGCTTTCTTT. Encoded protein: CAWSVNSEAFF.

The J gene is TRBJ2-5, the V gene TRBV10-2, with D unresolved. Germline lookup yields CDR1 WSHSY and CDR2 SAAADI. The CDR3 consists of 13 residues. V was trimmed by 9 bases and J by 0 bases, leaving 11 bases between them. The CDR3 nucleotides read TGCGCCAGTCCACCCGACAACCAAGAGACCCAGTACTTC. This translates into CASPPDNQETQYF.

The J gene is TRBJ2-7, the V gene TRBV19, with D possibly being TRBD1 (6 bases). The V gene lost 5 bases and the J gene lost 2 bases, with 16 bases spanning the gap. The CDR3 is 15 amino acids. In germline, CDR1 is LNHDA, CDR2 SQIVND (reference sequence). In DNA form, the CDR3 reads TGTGCCAGTAGTCTACAGGGTAGTAAGCCCTACGAGCAGTACTTC. Translated: CASSLQGSKPYEQYF. The full variable domain, with the rest looked up from reference TRBV19 and TRBJ2-7, is DGGITQSPKYLFRKEGQNVTLSCEQNLNHDAMYWYRQDPGQGLRLIYYSQIVNDFQKGDIAEGYSVSREKKESFPLTVTSAQKNPTAFYLCASSLQGSKPYEQYFGPGTRLTVT.

This clone has just a few counts. This sequence joins TRBV2 and TRBJ1-3, with D perhaps matching TRBD1 (6 bases). The CDR3 extends over 15 amino acids. Germline loops: CDR1 SNHLY, CDR2 FYNNEI. Trimming took off 4 bases at V and 4 bases at J, with 14 bases between the two ends. CDR3 sequence reads: CASSANRASGNTIYF. The CDR3 DNA is TGTGCCAGCAGTGCTAACAGGGCGTCCGGAAACACCATATATTTT.

The V call is TRBV7-9, the J call TRBJ2-3, with 7 bases aligning to TRBD2. The CDR3 is made up of 15 amino acids. The V and J ends lost 1 base and 1 base, in that order; junction bases with no gene match: 2. Germline V gene lookup returns CDR1 SEHNR and CDR2 FQNEAQ (reference sequence). The CDR3 region has the DNA TGTGCCAGCAGCTTAGGCGGGAGTCGCACAGATACGCAGTATTTT. Amino acids: CASSLGGSRTDTQYF.

V and J are TRBV28 and TRBJ1-5, with a possible D match to TRBD1 (5 bases). V dropped 2 bases and J dropped 5 bases, with 19 bases sitting between them. Germline V gene data show CDR1 as MDHEN and CDR2 as SYDVKM. The CDR3 loop spans 17 amino acids. The CDR3 nucleotides read TGTGCCAGCAGTTTAAATCGGTGGGGGGTTCGGCATCAGCCCCAGCATTTT. Translating gives CASSLNRWGVRHQPQHF.

The V call is TRBV28, the J call TRBJ2-5; tentatively, D is TRBD2 (6 bases). Germline values: CDR1 MDHEN, CDR2 SYDVKM. The CDR3 contains 15 residues. The V end was cut by 3 bases, the J end by 2 bases, with 13 bases between. CDR3 in amino acids: CASSFGGRLQETQYF. The CDR3 DNA is TGTGCCAGCAGTTTCGGGGGACGTTTACAAGAGACCCAGTACTTC. Based on the CDR3 plus reference TRBV28 and TRBJ2-5, the full variable domain is DVKVTQSSRYLVKRTGEKVFLECVQDMDHENMFWYRQDPGLGLRLIYFSYDVKMKEKGDIPEGYSVSREKKERFSLILESASTNQTSMYLCASSFGGRLQETQYFGPGTRLLVL.

The rearrangement uses TRBV7-3 and TRBJ2-1, with 10 bases identical to TRBD2. Per germline, CDR1 SGHTA and CDR2 FQGTGA. This CDR3 comprises 14 residues. V was clipped by 5 bases and J by 9 bases; unmatched bases: 7. The CDR3 sequence is CASSPGTSVGEQFF. The CDR3 bases are TGTGCCAGCAGCCCCGGGACTAGCGTAGGTGAGCAGTTCTTC.

The chain joins TRBV5-1 to TRBJ2-5; tentatively, D is TRBD2 (5 bases). V was cut by 0 bases and J by 5 bases, with 8 bases left in between. The germline gives CDR1 SGHRS, CDR2 YFSETQ. This CDR3 contains 13 residues. Written as DNA, the CDR3 is TGCGCCAGCAGCTTGGACAGAGGGGAGACCCAGTACTTC. It translates to CASSLDRGETQYF.

The CDR3 nucleotides are TGTGCCAGCAGTTTATCCCTTAGCTCCTACGAGCAGTACTTC. Protein sequence: CASSLSLSSYEQYF. V and J are TRBV28 and TRBJ2-7; no firm D call. Deletions cut 1 base from V and 0 bases from J, with 7 bases between. The CDR3 has 14 residues. Per germline, CDR1 MDHEN and CDR2 SYDVKM.